A selection of T cell receptor beta chains follows, all from one sample in a study of siplizumab effects on memory and regulatory T cells. Clones were sequenced by immunoSEQ multiplex PCR, and TCRdb holds only the in-frame ones, with some missing. The table includes tens of thousands of clones, approximately 97% detected once. The specimen was naive CD4+ T cells sorted from blood. These receptor sequences come from a human donor in good health. Both conserved end residues are part of each CDR3. A D gene is named only where the DNA matches it firmly. Rows give clone size only sometimes, using once, few, many, or a class for an expanded clone.

V gene	D gene	J gene	CDR3 length	clone size	CDR3 DNA	CDR3 protein
TRBV14	TRBD2	TRBJ2-3	14	.	TGTGCCAGCAGCGTAGCGGGACTCACAGATACGCAGTATTTT	CASSVAGLTDTQYF
TRBV2	.	TRBJ2-3	15	.	TGTGCCAGCAGTGAAGGCCCTCTAGGGGAGCGTACGCAGTATTTT	CASSEGPLGERTQYF
TRBV19	.	TRBJ2-2	15	.	TGTGCCAGTAGTTCCGGACTGGGGAACACCGGGGAGCTGTTTTTT	CASSSGLGNTGELFF
TRBV11-3	.	TRBJ2-5	14	.	TGTGCCAGCAGCTTAGGGGACTACCAAGAGACCCAGTACTTC	CASSLGDYQETQYF
TRBV5-1	TRBD1	TRBJ1-2	12	.	TGCGCCAGCAGCCGGGACAGGAGAGGCTACACCTTC	CASSRDRRGYTF
TRBV5-1	.	TRBJ2-7	15	.	TGCGCCAGCAGCTTGTACGGGGGAGGAAGATACGAGCAGTACTTC	CASSLYGGGRYEQYF
TRBV5-4	.	TRBJ1-3	16	.	TGTGCCAGCAGCACTCCCACAGGCGGTTCTGGAAACACCATATATTTT	CASSTPTGGSGNTIYF
TRBV19	.	TRBJ2-1	15	.	TGTGCCAGTAGCATCTCCGGGACCCTCCGCGGTGAGCAGTTCTTC	CASSISGTLRGEQFF
TRBV2	TRBD1	TRBJ1-5	12	once	TGTGCCAGCGGGACAGGGAATCAGCCCCAGCATTTT	CASGTGNQPQHF
TRBV5-1	TRBD1	TRBJ2-7	15	.	TGCGCCAGCAGCTCAGGGACAGGGAGGACCTACGAGCAGTACTTC	CASSSGTGRTYEQYF
TRBV4-1	TRBD1	TRBJ1-4	15	.	TGCGCCAGCAGCCAACCTGACAGGGTGAATGAAAAACTGTTTTTT	CASSQPDRVNEKLFF
TRBV7-9	TRBD2	TRBJ2-1	16	.	TGTGCCAGCAGAAAAAGACCGGGACTGGGACTAGATGAGCAGTTCTTC	CASRKRPGLGLDEQFF
TRBV5-4	.	TRBJ2-2	13	.	TGTGCCAGCAGCTTGGGTAACACCGGGGAGCTGTTTTTT	CASSLGNTGELFF
TRBV19	.	TRBJ2-3	15	.	TGTGCCAGTAGTATTTTCAGGGGGGACACAGATACGCAGTATTTT	CASSIFRGDTDTQYF
TRBV5-1	.	TRBJ2-7	15	.	TGCGCCAGCAACACTGGGACTCAGAAGGGGGACGAGCAGTACTTC	CASNTGTQKGDEQYF
TRBV9	.	TRBJ1-2	14	.	TGTGCCAGCAGCCCAGGACAGAGCGACTATGGCTACACCTTC	CASSPGQSDYGYTF
TRBV9	TRBD1	TRBJ2-7	15	.	TGTGCCAGCAGTAGTGGACAGGTTTTCTCCTACGAGCAGTACTTC	CASSSGQVFSYEQYF
TRBV6-1	TRBD1	TRBJ2-7	11	.	TGTGCCAGTCGGACAGGGGTTGAGCAGTACTTC	CASRTGVEQYF
TRBV4-3	.	TRBJ1-2	13	.	TGCGCCAGCAGCCCCACCTCGGGCTATGGCTACACCTTC	CASSPTSGYGYTF
TRBV4-3	TRBD1	TRBJ2-1	15	once	TGCGCCAGCAGTCCTGGACAGGGGTATGGTGCTGAGCAGTTCTTC	CASSPGQGYGAEQFF
TRBV5-1	.	TRBJ1-1	13	few	TGCGCCAGCAGCAGAAGCGTGGACACTGAAGCTTTCTTT	CASSRSVDTEAFF
TRBV25-1	.	TRBJ1-1	13	.	TGTGCCAGCAGTCGGGGGGGTGGCACTGAAGCTTTCTTT	CASSRGGGTEAFF
TRBV6-5	.	TRBJ2-7	12	.	TGTGCCAGCAGTCTTGACAACTACGAGCAGTACTTC	CASSLDNYEQYF
TRBV29-1	.	TRBJ2-2	13	.	TGCAGCGTGCTCCGACTACAGACCGGGGAGCTGTTTTTT	CSVLRLQTGELFF
TRBV19	.	TRBJ2-7	14	.	TGTGCCAGTAGTACTCCCCAAAGAAACTACGAGCAGTACTTC	CASSTPQRNYEQYF
TRBV28	.	TRBJ1-1	17	.	TGTGCCAGCAGTTTAAAATTCGAACCCACCTCGGGGACTGAAGCTTTCTTT	CASSLKFEPTSGTEAFF
TRBV10-3	.	TRBJ1-4	12	.	TGTGCCATCAGGGGGGGTAATGAAAAACTGTTTTTT	CAIRGGNEKLFF
TRBV6-5	TRBD2	TRBJ2-1	15	.	TGTGCCAGCAGTTTGACTAGCGGCTCCTACAATGAGCAGTTCTTC	CASSLTSGSYNEQFF
TRBV18	.	TRBJ2-5	17	.	TGTGCCAGCTCACCGAGAGGAGTGACACCAACCCAAGAGACCCAGTACTTC	CASSPRGVTPTQETQYF
TRBV4-1	TRBD1	TRBJ2-5	15	.	TGCGCCAGCAGCCAAGGACAGGGGGTTTCGGAGACCCAGTACTTC	CASSQGQGVSETQYF
TRBV6-6	TRBD1	TRBJ2-1	15	.	TGTGCCAGCAGGAGGACAGGGGAAGGAGCTGGTGAGCAGTTCTTC	CASRRTGEGAGEQFF
TRBV5-6	.	TRBJ2-7	16	.	TGTGCCAGCAGCTTGGAACAGGGACAAACCACCTACGAGCAGTACTTC	CASSLEQGQTTYEQYF
TRBV7-9	.	TRBJ1-2	16	.	TGTGCCAGCAGCTTAGGGGTTGGCAGGGACGCCTATGGCTACACCTTC	CASSLGVGRDAYGYTF
TRBV19	.	TRBJ2-1	14	.	TGTGCCAGTATTGGGACTTTACCCCACAATGAGCAGTTCTTC	CASIGTLPHNEQFF
TRBV5-8	TRBD1	TRBJ1-2	12	.	TGTGCCAGCAGACGGACAGGGGGCGGCTACACCTTC	CASRRTGGGYTF
TRBV18	.	TRBJ1-1	14	.	TGTGCCAGCTCACCACAGGACATGAACACTGAAGCTTTCTTT	CASSPQDMNTEAFF